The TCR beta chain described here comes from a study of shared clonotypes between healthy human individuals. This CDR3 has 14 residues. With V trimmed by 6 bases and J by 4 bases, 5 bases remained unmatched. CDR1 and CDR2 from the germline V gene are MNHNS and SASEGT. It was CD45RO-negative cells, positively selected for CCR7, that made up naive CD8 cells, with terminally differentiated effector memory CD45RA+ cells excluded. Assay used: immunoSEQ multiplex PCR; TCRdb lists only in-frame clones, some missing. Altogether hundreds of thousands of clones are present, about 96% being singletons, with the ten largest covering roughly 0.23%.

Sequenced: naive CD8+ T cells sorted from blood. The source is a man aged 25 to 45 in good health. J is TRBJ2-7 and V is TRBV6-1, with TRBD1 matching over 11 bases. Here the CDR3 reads CASSGTGGSYEQYF. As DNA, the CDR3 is TGTGCCAGCAGCGGGACAGGGGGGTCGTACGAGCAGTACTTC.